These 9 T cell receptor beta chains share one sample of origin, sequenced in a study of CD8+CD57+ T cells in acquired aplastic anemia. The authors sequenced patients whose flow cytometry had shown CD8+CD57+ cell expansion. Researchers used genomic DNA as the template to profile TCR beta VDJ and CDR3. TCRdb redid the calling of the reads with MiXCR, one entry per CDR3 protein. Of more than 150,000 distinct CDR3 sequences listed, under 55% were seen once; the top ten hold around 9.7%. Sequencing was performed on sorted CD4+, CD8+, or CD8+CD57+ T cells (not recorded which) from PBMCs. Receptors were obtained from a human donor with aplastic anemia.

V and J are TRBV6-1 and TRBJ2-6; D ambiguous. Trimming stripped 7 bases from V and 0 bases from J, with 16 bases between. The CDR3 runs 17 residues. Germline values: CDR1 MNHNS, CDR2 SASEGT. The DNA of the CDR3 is TGTGCCAGCACTACACGAGCCAGCTCCTCTGGGGCCAACGTCCTGACTTTC. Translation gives CASTTRASSSGANVLTF.

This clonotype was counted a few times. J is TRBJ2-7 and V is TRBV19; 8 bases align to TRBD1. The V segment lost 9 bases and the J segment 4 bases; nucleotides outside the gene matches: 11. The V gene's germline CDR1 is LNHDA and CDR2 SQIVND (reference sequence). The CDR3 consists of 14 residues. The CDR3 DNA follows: TGTGCCAGCAGCCCCCGGACAGGGATGTACGAGCAGTACTTC. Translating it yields CASSPRTGMYEQYF.

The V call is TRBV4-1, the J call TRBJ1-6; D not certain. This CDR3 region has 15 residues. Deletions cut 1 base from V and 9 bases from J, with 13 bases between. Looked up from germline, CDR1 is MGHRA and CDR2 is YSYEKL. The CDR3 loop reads CASSQGWISGSPLHF. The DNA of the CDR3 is TGCGCCAGCAGCCAAGGGTGGATAAGCGGTTCACCCCTCCACTTT.

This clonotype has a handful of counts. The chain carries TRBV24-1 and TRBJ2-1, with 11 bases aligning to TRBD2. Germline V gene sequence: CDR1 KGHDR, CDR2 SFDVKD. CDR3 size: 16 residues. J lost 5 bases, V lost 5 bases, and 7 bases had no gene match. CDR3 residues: CATSVATSGVNNEQFF. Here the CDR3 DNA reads TGTGCCACCAGTGTCGCGACTAGCGGGGTAAACAATGAGCAGTTCTTC.

The CDR3 protein is CASSSGSSGNTIYF. In DNA form, the CDR3 reads TGTGCCAGCAGTTCGGGCAGCTCTGGAAACACCATATATTTT. The rearrangement links TRBV6-5 to TRBJ1-3; D gene unclear. CDR3 size: 14 residues. V was clipped by 4 bases and J by 0 bases, with 7 bases between them. Germline V lookup: CDR1 MNHEY, CDR2 SVGAGI.

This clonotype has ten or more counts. CDR3 sequence (DNA): TGTGCCAGCAGCGTTACCTTCGATTCACCCCTCCACTTT. Translation: CASSVTFDSPLHF. The gene calls are TRBV7-2 and TRBJ1-6; D gene uncertain. The CDR3 contains 13 residues. Germline V gives CDR1 SGHTA, CDR2 FQGNSA. V lost 5 bases, J lost 8 bases, and 10 bases lay in between.

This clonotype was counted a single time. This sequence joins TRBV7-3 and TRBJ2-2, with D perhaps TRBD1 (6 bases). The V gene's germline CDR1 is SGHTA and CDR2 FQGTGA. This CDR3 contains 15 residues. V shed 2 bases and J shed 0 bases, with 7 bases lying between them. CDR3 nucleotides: TGTGCCAGCAGCTTACAGGGGTCGAACACCGGGGAGCTGTTTTTT. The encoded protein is CASSLQGSNTGELFF.

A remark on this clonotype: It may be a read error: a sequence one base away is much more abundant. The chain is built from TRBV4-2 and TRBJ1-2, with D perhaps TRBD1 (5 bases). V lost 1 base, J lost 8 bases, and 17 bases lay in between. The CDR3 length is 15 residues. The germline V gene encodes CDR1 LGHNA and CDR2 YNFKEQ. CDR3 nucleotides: TGTGCCAGCAGCCAAGGTAGCGGCAGGGTAGACGGCTACACCTTC. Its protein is CASSQGSGRVDGYTF.

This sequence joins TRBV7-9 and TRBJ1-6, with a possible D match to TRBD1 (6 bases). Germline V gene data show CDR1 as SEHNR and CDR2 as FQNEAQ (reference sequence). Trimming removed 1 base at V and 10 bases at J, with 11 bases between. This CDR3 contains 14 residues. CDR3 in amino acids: CASSLDRAGSPLHF. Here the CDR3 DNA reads TGTGCCAGCAGCTTAGACAGGGCAGGATCACCCCTCCACTTT.